A selection of T cell receptor beta chains follows, all from one sample in a study of T cells after somatic rescue of genetic block. Profiling relied on immunoSEQ multiplex PCR, and the TCRdb table lists in-frame clones only, not all of them. This sample has about 16,000 clones, with 72% found just once. The material sequenced was peripheral blood mononuclear cells (PBMCs). These receptors were collected from a boy aged 5-17 years. The CDR3 runs from the conserved cysteine through the conserved F or W. A D gene is named only where the DNA matches it firmly. Clone size is not always given. Where it is, it says once, few, many or a class for expanded clones.

d_call: NA; clone_size: NA; v_call: TRBV18; j_call: TRBJ2-7; cdr3_aa: CASSPVTYEQYF; cdr3_nt: TGTGCCAGCTCACCAGTCACGTACGAGCAGTACTTC
d_call: TRBD2; clone_size: NA; v_call: TRBV11-3; j_call: TRBJ2-3; cdr3_aa: CASSRTSGDTDTQYF; cdr3_nt: TGTGCCAGCAGCAGGACTAGCGGAGACACAGATACGCAGTATTTT
d_call: NA; clone_size: NA; v_call: TRBV10-3; j_call: TRBJ2-7; cdr3_aa: CAISEGVADYEQYF; cdr3_nt: TGTGCCATCAGTGAGGGGGTAGCGGACTACGAGCAGTACTTC
d_call: NA; clone_size: NA; v_call: TRBV28; j_call: TRBJ2-6; cdr3_aa: CASSLGSSGANVLTF; cdr3_nt: TGTGCCAGCAGTTTGGGATCTTCTGGGGCCAACGTCCTGACTTTC
d_call: NA; clone_size: NA; v_call: TRBV10-3; j_call: TRBJ1-5; cdr3_aa: CAISESGGAGNQPQHF; cdr3_nt: TGTGCCATCAGTGAGTCGGGAGGGGCGGGCAATCAGCCCCAGCATTTT
d_call: NA; clone_size: NA; v_call: TRBV11-3; j_call: TRBJ2-2; cdr3_aa: CASSLEGSRNTGELFF; cdr3_nt: TGTGCCAGCAGCTTGGAGGGAAGTAGGAACACCGGGGAGCTGTTTTTT
d_call: NA; clone_size: once; v_call: TRBV4-2; j_call: TRBJ2-3; cdr3_aa: CASSPAGWASTDTQYF; cdr3_nt: TGTGCCAGCAGCCCCGCCGGCTGGGCTAGCACAGATACGCAGTATTTT
d_call: TRBD2; clone_size: NA; v_call: TRBV5-1; j_call: TRBJ2-7; cdr3_aa: CASSLETSGGFEQYF; cdr3_nt: TGCGCCAGCAGCTTGGAGACTAGCGGGGGGTTCGAGCAGTACTTC
d_call: TRBD1; clone_size: NA; v_call: TRBV7-9; j_call: TRBJ2-7; cdr3_aa: CASSFRDRGSSEQYF; cdr3_nt: TGTGCCAGCAGCTTCCGGGACAGGGGGTCAAGCGAGCAGTACTTC
d_call: NA; clone_size: NA; v_call: TRBV7-9; j_call: TRBJ1-1; cdr3_aa: CASSSLFPGDTEAFF; cdr3_nt: TGTGCCAGCAGCTCTCTCTTCCCGGGTGACACTGAAGCTTTCTTT
d_call: TRBD1; clone_size: NA; v_call: TRBV9; j_call: TRBJ2-2; cdr3_aa: CASSPSTGTHTGELFF; cdr3_nt: TGTGCCAGCAGCCCTTCGACAGGGACCCACACCGGGGAGCTGTTTTTT
d_call: NA; clone_size: NA; v_call: TRBV6-6; j_call: TRBJ1-5; cdr3_aa: CASSYGPGVGNQPQHF; cdr3_nt: TGTGCCAGCAGTTACGGACCCGGAGTTGGCAATCAGCCCCAGCATTTT